What follows describes a single TCR beta chain. This entry is derived from a study of blood T cell repertoires in COVID-19. Overall study context: The analysed material was cDNA or gDNA that came from T cells, B-cell-depleted T cells, or PBMCs.

There are 14 residues in the CDR3. CDR1 and CDR2 (germline): MDHEN, SYDVKM. V lost 6 bases, J lost 5 bases, and 9 bases stayed unmatched. Individuals aged 18 to 89 years were recruited from roughly 22 US areas. Among Cohort 3 donors, those recovered had two negative PCRs, clearance, or symptom resolution. Using immunoSEQ multiplex PCR, the repertoire was profiled, and TCRdb retains in-frame clones only, with some absent. The sample yields 170,000 or so clones, less than 90% seen once. The TCR sequence derives from a woman aged 45-65 years who had recovered from COVID-19. The chain couples TRBV28 to TRBJ1-1; 7 bases match TRBD1. The sequenced material came from PBMCs or T cells enriched from blood (not recorded which). The CDR3 nucleotides are TGTGCCAGCAGCGAACTGACAGGGAGAACTGAAGCTTTCTTT. It yields the protein CASSELTGRTEAFF.